The entry that follows covers one TCR beta chain sequence. Its antigen is currently unknown. The source of the sample is a study of cytomegalovirus exposure and HLA in healthy donors. About the study: The same platform used for the 666 first-cohort repertoires was also used for the 100 to 150 validation repertoires, as a later analysis reported.

Data came from immunoSEQ multiplex PCR; TCRdb stores just in-frame clones and leaves some out. The sample yields about 71,000 clones, less than 95% seen once. Study conclusions and caveats: Specificity for CMV antigens was confirmed in vitro for a few of the CMV-associated chains. While the bulk of TCR sequences proved rare, some public TCRs turned up in many donors.

This CDR3 spans 14 amino acids. Per germline, CDR1 MNHEY and CDR2 SVGAGI. V was pared by 6 bases and J by 0 bases, with 0 bases of the junction left unmatched. The chain uses TRBV6-5 and TRBJ2-7; TRBD2 matches 12 bases. Source material: PBMCs. The sequence derives from a woman aged 18-30 years in good health and CMV-seronegative. CDR3 loop: CASRGLAGSYEQYF. The CDR3 DNA reads TGTGCCAGCAGGGGACTAGCGGGCTCCTACGAGCAGTACTTC.